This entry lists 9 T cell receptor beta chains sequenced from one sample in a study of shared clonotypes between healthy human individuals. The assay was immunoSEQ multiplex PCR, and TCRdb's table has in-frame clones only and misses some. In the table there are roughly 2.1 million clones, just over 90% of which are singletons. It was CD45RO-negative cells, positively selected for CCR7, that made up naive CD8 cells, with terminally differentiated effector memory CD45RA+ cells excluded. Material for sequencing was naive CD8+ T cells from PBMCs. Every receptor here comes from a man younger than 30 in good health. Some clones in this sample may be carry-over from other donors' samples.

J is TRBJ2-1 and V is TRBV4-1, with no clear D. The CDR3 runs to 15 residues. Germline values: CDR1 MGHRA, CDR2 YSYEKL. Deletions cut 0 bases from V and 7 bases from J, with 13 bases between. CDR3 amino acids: CASSQDRFAGNEQFF. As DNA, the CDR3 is TGCGCCAGCAGCCAAGATCGCTTTGCTGGTAATGAGCAGTTCTTC.

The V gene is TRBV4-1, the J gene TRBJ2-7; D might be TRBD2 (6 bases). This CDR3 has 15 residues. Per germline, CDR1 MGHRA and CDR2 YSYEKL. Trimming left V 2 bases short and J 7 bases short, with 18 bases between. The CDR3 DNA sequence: TGCGCCAGCAGCCAAACGACTAGTAGTATTTGGGAGCAGTACTTC. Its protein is CASSQTTSSIWEQYF.

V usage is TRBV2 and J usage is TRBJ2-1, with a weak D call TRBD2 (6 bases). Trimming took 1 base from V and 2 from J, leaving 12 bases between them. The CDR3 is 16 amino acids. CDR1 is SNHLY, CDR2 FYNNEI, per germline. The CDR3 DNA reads TGTGCCAGCAGTGAAGATCGGGGGTTCACCTACAATGAGCAGTTCTTC. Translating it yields CASSEDRGFTYNEQFF.

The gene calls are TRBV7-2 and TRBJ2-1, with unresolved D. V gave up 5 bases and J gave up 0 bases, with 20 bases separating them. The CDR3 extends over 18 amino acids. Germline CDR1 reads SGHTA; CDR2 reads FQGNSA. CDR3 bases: TGTGCCAGCAGCCGTACCAAGGAGCCGACGAGCTCCTACAATGAGCAGTTCTTC. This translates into CASSRTKEPTSSYNEQFF.

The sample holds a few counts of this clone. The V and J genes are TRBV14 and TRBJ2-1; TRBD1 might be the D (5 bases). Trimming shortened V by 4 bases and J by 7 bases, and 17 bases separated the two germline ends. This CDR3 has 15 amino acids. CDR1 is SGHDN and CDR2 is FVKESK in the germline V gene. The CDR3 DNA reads TGTGCCAGCAGCCCTGCAGGGAAGGGTACGAATGAGCAGTTCTTC. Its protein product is CASSPAGKGTNEQFF.

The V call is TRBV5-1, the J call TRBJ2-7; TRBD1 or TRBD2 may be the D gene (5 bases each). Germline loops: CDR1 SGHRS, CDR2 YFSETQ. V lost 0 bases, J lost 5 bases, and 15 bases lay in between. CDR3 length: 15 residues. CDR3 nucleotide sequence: TGCGCCAGCAGCTTGGCGAGGGGCTCGGTGAACGAGCAGTACTTC. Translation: CASSLARGSVNEQYF.

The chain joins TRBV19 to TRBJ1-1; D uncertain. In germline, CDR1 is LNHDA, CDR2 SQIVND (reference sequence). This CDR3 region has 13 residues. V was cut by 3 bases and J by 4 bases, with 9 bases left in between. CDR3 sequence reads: CASSITWGTEAFF. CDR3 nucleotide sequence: TGTGCCAGTAGTATCACGTGGGGCACTGAAGCTTTCTTT.

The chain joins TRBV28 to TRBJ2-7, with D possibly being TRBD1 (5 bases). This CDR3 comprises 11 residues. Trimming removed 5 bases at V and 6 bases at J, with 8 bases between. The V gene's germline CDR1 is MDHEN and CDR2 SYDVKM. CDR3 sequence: CASSKGVEQYF. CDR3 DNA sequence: TGTGCCAGCAGTAAAGGGGTCGAGCAGTACTTC.

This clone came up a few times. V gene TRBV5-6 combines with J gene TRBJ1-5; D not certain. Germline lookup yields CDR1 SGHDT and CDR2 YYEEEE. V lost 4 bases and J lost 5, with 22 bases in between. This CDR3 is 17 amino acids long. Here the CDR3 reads CASSPLDEGSPHQPQHF. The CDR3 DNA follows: TGTGCCAGCAGCCCTCTGGATGAGGGTTCCCCTCATCAGCCCCAGCATTTT.